The 20 T cell receptor beta chains in this list originate from one sample, sequenced in a study of blood T cell repertoires in COVID-19. Method: immunoSEQ multiplex PCR; TCRdb's copy keeps in-frame clones and lacks some. This table has fewer than 350,000 clones, roughly 91% appearing once. Specimen: PBMCs or T cells enriched from blood (not recorded which). These receptors were obtained from an older woman in a cohort exposed to, infected with or recovered from COVID-19 (not recorded which).

The chain combines TRBV30 with TRBJ2-1; 16 nucleotides line up with TRBD2. V was pared by 1 base and J by 7 bases, with 7 bases of the junction left unmatched. The germline V gene encodes CDR1 GTSNPN and CDR2 SVGIG (reference sequence). The CDR3 consists of 17 residues. CDR3 loop: CAWSGGLAGGDSNEQFF. In DNA, the CDR3 is TGTGCCTGGAGTGGGGGACTAGCGGGAGGGGACTCTAATGAGCAGTTCTTC.

The chain carries TRBV19 and TRBJ2-1, with D possibly TRBD2 on 6 matching bases. The CDR3 totals 14 residues. The germline V gene encodes CDR1 LNHDA and CDR2 SQIVND (reference sequence). V was trimmed by 8 bases and J by 10 bases, leaving 21 bases between them. The CDR3 protein is CASEEGPGRGEQFF. The CDR3 DNA reads as TGTGCCAGTGAGGAGGGTCCCGGGCGAGGGGAGCAGTTCTTC.

The CDR3 spells CASSATSGNSGELFF. The CDR3 nucleotides read TGTGCCAGCAGCGCGACTAGCGGGAATTCCGGGGAGCTGTTTTTT. The V gene is TRBV9, the J gene TRBJ2-2; 11 bases line up with TRBD2. Per the germline V gene, CDR1 is SGDLS and CDR2 is YYNGEE. The CDR3 is 15 residues long. With V trimmed by 3 bases and J by 6 bases, 4 bases remained unmatched.

The CDR3 DNA is TGCGCCAGCAGCTCCAAACCACAACTATATGATGAAAAACTGTTTTTT. Translating it yields CASSSKPQLYDEKLFF. The chain is built from TRBV5-1 and TRBJ1-4, with unresolved D. V shed 3 bases and J shed 6 bases, with 18 bases lying between them. The CDR3 is 16 amino acids. Germline CDR1 reads SGHRS; CDR2 reads YFSETQ. Full variable domain (missing parts from reference TRBV5-1 and TRBJ1-4): KAGVTQTPRYLIKTRGQQVTLSCSPISGHRSVSWYQQTPGQGLQFLFEYFSETQRNKGNFPGRFSGRQFSNSRSEMNVSTLELGDSALYLCASSSKPQLYDEKLFFGSGTQLSVL.

CDR3 sequence reads: CASSQVLAGGYNEQFF. The DNA of the CDR3 is TGTGCCAGCAGCCAAGTCCTAGCGGGAGGCTACAATGAGCAGTTCTTC. This chain joins TRBV3-1 (or the pseudogene TRBV3-2) and TRBJ2-1; 11 nucleotides align to TRBD2. J gave up 3 bases and V 1 base, and 2 bases lay outside the gene matches. The CDR3 runs 16 residues. CDR1 and CDR2 from the germline V gene are LGHDT and YNNKEL (reference sequence).

The V call is TRBV7-2, the J call TRBJ1-5; TRBD1 is a possible D gene (6 bases). This CDR3 comprises 16 residues. Germline V gene sequence: CDR1 SGHTA, CDR2 FQGNSA. The ends were cut back, 4 bases at V and 4 bases at J, with 17 bases in the middle. CDR3 in amino acids: CASSSGYRDSNQPQHF. The CDR3, as DNA: TGTGCCAGCAGCTCCGGGTACAGGGATAGTAATCAGCCCCAGCATTTT.

V and J are TRBV6-1 and TRBJ1-1; possibly TRBD1 for D (6 bases). Trimming shortened V by 2 bases and J by 3 bases, and 13 bases separated the two germline ends. CDR3 length: 15 amino acids. Per the germline V gene, CDR1 is MNHNS and CDR2 is SASEGT. CDR3 protein: CASSENREWDTEAFF. In DNA form, the CDR3 reads TGTGCCAGCAGTGAAAACAGGGAATGGGACACTGAAGCTTTCTTT.

V and J are TRBV11-2 and TRBJ2-1; TRBD2 matches 8 bases. After removal of 5 bases from V and 1 base from J, the junction contained 4 bases not matched to a gene. Per the germline V gene, CDR1 is SGHAT and CDR2 is FQNNGV. The CDR3 contains 15 residues. The CDR3 DNA sequence: TGTGCCAGCAGCACCAGCGGGAGATCCTACAATGAGCAGTTCTTC. Amino acids: CASSTSGRSYNEQFF.

V usage is TRBV2 and J usage is TRBJ2-5, with 9 bases lining up with TRBD2. The V and J ends lost 2 bases and 5 bases, in that order; junction bases with no gene match: 12. This CDR3 contains 17 residues. Germline-derived CDR1 and CDR2 are SNHLY and FYNNEI. The CDR3 loop is CASSEMGSGSGGETQYF. The CDR3 DNA is TGTGCCAGCAGTGAAATGGGTAGCGGGAGTGGAGGGGAGACCCAGTACTTC.

In its sample, this clone was seen once. The chain employs TRBV5-6 and TRBJ1-3; D unresolved. This CDR3 has 17 residues. Germline V gene lookup returns CDR1 SGHDT and CDR2 YYEEEE. The V and J ends lost 0 bases and 0 bases respectively, with 13 bases between them. In nucleotides, the CDR3 is TGTGCCAGCAGCTTGGATCGGGGAATCCTCTCTGGAAACACCATATATTTT. Translated, it gives CASSLDRGILSGNTIYF.

As for this clone: Other nucleotide sequences in the sample specify the same CDR3. The chain is built from TRBV9 and TRBJ1-1; D ambiguous. The germline V gene encodes CDR1 SGDLS and CDR2 YYNGEE. This CDR3 contains 13 residues. Deletions cut 0 bases from V and 4 bases from J, with 7 bases between. In nucleotides, the CDR3 is TGTGCCAGCAGCGTAGGAGGGAGCACTGAAGCTTTCTTT. Its protein is CASSVGGSTEAFF.

The chain links TRBV19 to TRBJ1-2; 10 positions agree with TRBD1. The CDR3 is 13 residues long. With 3 bases clipped from V and 6 bases from J, the junction kept 1 base outside the gene matches. Germline assignment: CDR1 LNHDA and CDR2 SQIVND (reference sequence). CDR3 region: CASSIGTGDGYTF. DNA for the CDR3: TGTGCCAGTAGTATCGGGACAGGGGATGGCTACACCTTC.

The V call is TRBV7-2, the J call TRBJ2-5; TRBD2 matches at 10 bases. Germline V gives CDR1 SGHTA, CDR2 FQGNSA. J lost 4 bases, V lost 3 bases, and 2 bases had no gene match. The CDR3 runs 14 residues. The CDR3 is CASSFSGGSETQYF. In DNA, the CDR3 is TGTGCCAGCAGCTTTAGCGGGGGGTCAGAGACCCAGTACTTC.

This chain uses TRBV7-2 with TRBJ1-2; no reliable D call. The germline CDR1 and CDR2 sequences are SGHTA and FQGNSA. V lost 5 bases and J lost 1, with 14 bases in between. CDR3 length: 15 amino acids. In nucleotides, the CDR3 is TGTGCCAGCAGCCCCACCCCCGGGATTAACTATGGCTACACCTTC. Translation: CASSPTPGINYGYTF.

The gene calls are TRBV28 and TRBJ1-5; weak D call: TRBD1 (5 bases). CDR3 length: 15 amino acids. V was cut by 7 bases and J by 0 bases, with 13 bases left in between. The germline CDR1 and CDR2 sequences are MDHEN and SYDVKM. The CDR3 region is CASTWGRRSNQPQHF. The CDR3 nucleotides are TGTGCCAGCACTTGGGGCAGACGTAGCAATCAGCCCCAGCATTTT.

This chain links TRBV24-1 with TRBJ2-3; 7 bases agree with TRBD2. CDR3 length equals 16 residues. V lost 1 base, J lost 0 bases, and 3 bases stayed unmatched. The germline CDR1 and CDR2 sequences are KGHDR and SFDVKD. DNA of the CDR3: TGTGCCACCAGTGATTTACGGCGGGAGAGCACAGATACGCAGTATTTT. Translation: CATSDLRRESTDTQYF.

This chain uses TRBV24-1 with TRBJ2-2; 14 bases line up with TRBD2. From germline, CDR1 is KGHDR and CDR2 SFDVKD. This CDR3 region has 19 residues. Trimming cost V 1 base and J 6 bases; bases outside gene matches: 9. CDR3 DNA sequence: TGTGCCACCAGTGATTTCTCCGGGACTAGCGGGAGTTTTGCCGGGGAGCTGTTTTTT. Protein product: CATSDFSGTSGSFAGELFF.

This clone appeared once. The genes are TRBV28 and TRBJ2-2, with TRBD2 matching over 9 bases. Per the germline V gene, CDR1 is MDHEN and CDR2 is SYDVKM. V lost 8 bases and J lost 4; bases outside the gene matches: 8. The CDR3 loop spans 15 amino acids. CDR3 nucleotides: TGTGCCAGCGGTCCTAGCGGGGTAACCACCGGGGAGCTGTTTTTT. It is translated as CASGPSGVTTGELFF.

This rearrangement joins TRBV4-3 to TRBJ2-7, with D perhaps TRBD2 (6 bases). Trimming shortened V by 1 base and J by 0 bases, and 10 bases separated the two germline ends. CDR3 length: 15 amino acids. Germline values: CDR1 LGHNA, CDR2 YSLEER. CDR3 sequence reads: CASSQAISGSYEQYF. The CDR3 DNA follows: TGCGCCAGCAGCCAAGCGATTAGCGGCTCCTACGAGCAGTACTTC.

The chain employs TRBV10-1 and TRBJ1-6; D is perhaps TRBD1 (6 bases). Between the trimmed V and J ends, which lost 6 bases and 9 bases, there was a span of 24 bases. From germline, CDR1 is WNHNN and CDR2 SYGVQD (reference sequence). This CDR3 region has 17 residues. The CDR3 sequence is CASSFSPPGTTPSPLHF. The CDR3 DNA reads as TGCGCCAGCAGCTTTTCACCCCCCGGGACAACGCCTTCACCCCTCCACTTT.